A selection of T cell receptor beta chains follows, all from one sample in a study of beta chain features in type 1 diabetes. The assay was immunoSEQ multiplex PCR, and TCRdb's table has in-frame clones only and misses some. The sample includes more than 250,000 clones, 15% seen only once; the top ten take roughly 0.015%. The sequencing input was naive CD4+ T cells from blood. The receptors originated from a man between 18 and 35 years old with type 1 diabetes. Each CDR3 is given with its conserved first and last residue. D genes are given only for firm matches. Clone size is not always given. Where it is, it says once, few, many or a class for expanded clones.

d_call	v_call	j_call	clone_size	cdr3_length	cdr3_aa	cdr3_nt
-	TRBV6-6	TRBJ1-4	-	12	CASNGGSEKLFF	TGTGCCAGCAACGGGGGGTCTGAAAAACTGTTTTTT
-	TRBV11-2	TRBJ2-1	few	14	CASSSDFRDNEQFF	TGTGCCAGCAGTTCCGACTTCCGCGACAATGAGCAGTTCTTC
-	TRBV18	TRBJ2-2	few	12	CASSPRTGELFF	TGTGCCAGCTCTCCCAGAACCGGGGAGCTGTTTTTT
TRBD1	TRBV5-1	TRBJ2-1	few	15	CASSIGTGWGNEQFF	TGCGCCAGCAGCATTGGGACAGGATGGGGCAATGAGCAGTTCTTC
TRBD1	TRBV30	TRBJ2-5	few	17	CAWSGIRQGALQETQYF	TGTGCCTGGAGTGGTATTAGACAGGGGGCCCTTCAAGAGACCCAGTACTTC
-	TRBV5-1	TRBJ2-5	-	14	CASSSQGRGETQYF	TGCGCCAGCAGCTCGCAGGGGAGGGGAGAGACCCAGTACTTC
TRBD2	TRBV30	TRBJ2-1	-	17	CAWSPIWGRATRVGQFF	TGTGCCTGGAGCCCCATCTGGGGGAGGGCCACCAGGGTGGGGCAGTTCTTC
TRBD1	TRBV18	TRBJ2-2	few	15	CASSPNRGNTGELFF	TGTGCCAGCTCACCCAACAGGGGAAACACCGGGGAGCTGTTTTTT
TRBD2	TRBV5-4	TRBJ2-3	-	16	CASSLAGTGGTDTQYF	TGTGCCAGCAGCTTGGCCGGTACGGGAGGAACAGATACGCAGTATTTT
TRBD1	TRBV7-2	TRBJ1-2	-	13	CASSPRQGGGYTF	TGTGCCAGCAGCCCTAGACAGGGCGGAGGCTACACCTTC
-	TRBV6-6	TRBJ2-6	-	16	CASSYGQNTGANVLTF	TGTGCCAGCAGTTACGGGCAGAACACTGGGGCCAACGTCCTGACTTTC
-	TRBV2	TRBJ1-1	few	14	CASSDQGSNTEAFF	TGTGCCAGCAGTGACCAGGGTTCGAACACTGAAGCTTTCTTT
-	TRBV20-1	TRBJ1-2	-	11	CSANTNYGYTF	TGCAGTGCTAACACCAACTATGGCTACACCTTC